This paragraph reports one T cell receptor (beta chain). What it binds is not known. Libraries of TRB cDNA were made by 5' RACE and carried UMIs. Reprocessing the 5' RACE reads, TCRdb reports a single entry for every CDR3 protein and omits DNA. The table lists tens of thousands of distinct CDR3 sequences. This entry comes from a study of CXCR3-negative and CXCR3-positive naive CD8 T cells. The germline CDR1 and CDR2 sequences are SNHLY and FYNNEI. The CDR3 has 19 amino acids. Study-level findings and limits: CXCR3-expressing naive cells carried TRB CDR3s more hydrophobic than those of CXCR3-negative naive cells. TCR strength was inferred from TRB CDR3 properties, while surface CD5 was comparable between naive subsets. With CXCR3 expression partially decreased after cryopreservation, most assays relied on fresh PBMCs.

Naive CD8+ T lymphocytes were specified as CD45RO-CCR7+CD27+CD95-. The sample taken for sequencing was naive CXCR3+ CD8+ T cells from blood. Stated subset: CD45RO-CCR7+CD27+CD95- naive CD8+ T cells expressing CXCR3 (TNR3+). The receptor's source is a human donor in good health. Some clones in this sample may be carry-over from other donors' samples. The V gene is TRBV2, the J gene TRBJ2-4; TCRdb reports TRBD2, a call that lacks DNA to check it against. CDR3 sequence reads: CASRGEGLAGELAKNIQYF.